These 8 T cell receptor beta chains were sequenced from one sample in a study of CD8+ T cells in alopecia areata. cDNA reverse transcribed from extracted RNA served as the sequencing template. Only in-frame clones appear in the TCRdb table, and some are missing; sequencing was by immunoSEQ multiplex PCR. The table has tens of thousands of clones, around 71% seen once; the top ten hold over 20%. Treatment specified: oral pan-JAK inhibitor, 5-10 mg twice daily. This specimen was CD8+ T cells sorted from blood, taken at week 4, from a patient treated with tofacitinib. Receptors originate from a human donor with alopecia areata.

The V and J genes are TRBV30 and TRBJ1-6; D possibly corresponds to TRBD1 (5 bases). There are 11 residues in the CDR3. V was trimmed by 4 bases and J by 10 bases, leaving 8 bases between them. Germline V gene data show CDR1 as GTSNPN and CDR2 as SVGIG (reference sequence). The CDR3 protein is CAWTGGSPLHF. CDR3 nucleotides: TGTGCCTGGACTGGGGGATCACCCCTCCACTTT.

The genes are TRBV7-9 and TRBJ1-2; D gene uncertain. Trimming took off 5 bases at V and 7 bases at J, with 14 bases between the two ends. Germline CDR1 and CDR2: SEHNR and FQNEAQ (reference sequence). The CDR3 has 13 amino acids. Here the CDR3 reads CASSLQRAGGYTF. The CDR3 region has the DNA TGTGCCAGCAGCCTCCAACGGGCCGGTGGCTACACCTTC.

The chain joins TRBV7-8 to TRBJ2-7, with 9 bases aligning to TRBD1. The V segment lost 2 bases and the J segment 2 bases; nucleotides outside the gene matches: 4. CDR1 and CDR2 (germline): SGHVS, FQNEAQ. The CDR3 is 15 residues long. CDR3 amino acids: CASSLPGQGTYEQYF. For the CDR3, the DNA is TGTGCCAGCAGCTTACCCGGACAGGGGACCTACGAGCAGTACTTC.

This clone has more than one count but fewer than ten. This chain uses TRBV29-1 with TRBJ2-7; D assignment may be TRBD1 or TRBD2 (5 bases each). V lost 7 bases to trimming and J lost 3 bases, with 10 bases between them. The CDR3 loop spans 11 amino acids. Looked up from germline, CDR1 is SQVTM and CDR2 is ANQGSEA. The CDR3 DNA reads TGCAGCGCATGGGACGTCTACGAGCAGTACTTC. This encodes CSAWDVYEQYF.

This CDR3 is CASRIGAEETQYF. CDR3 coding DNA: TGTGCCAGCAGAATCGGGGCTGAAGAGACCCAGTACTTC. The chain carries TRBV27 and TRBJ2-5, with D perhaps given as TRBD1 or TRBD2 (5 bases each). Trimming left V 6 bases short and J 3 bases short, with 11 bases between. The germline V gene has CDR1 MNHEY and CDR2 SMNVEV (reference sequence). The CDR3 is made up of 13 amino acids.

This clone was seen only a few times. The CDR3 nucleotides are TGCAGCGAACGCACAGAGACCGGGGAGCTGTTTTTT. It specifies CSERTETGELFF. The rearrangement uses TRBV29-1 and TRBJ2-2; D remains ambiguous. With 7 bases removed from V and 5 bases from J, the gap between germline ends came to 11 bases. Germline V gives CDR1 SQVTM, CDR2 ANQGSEA. This CDR3 comprises 12 residues.

This rearrangement joins TRBV4-3 to TRBJ2-7; D is ambiguous. CDR1 and CDR2 (germline): LGHNA, YSLEER. V lost 4 bases to trimming and J lost 6 bases, with 16 bases between them. CDR3 length equals 14 residues. The CDR3 region has the DNA TGCGCCAGCAGCCCAGGACCGACCCGCGTCGAGCAGTACTTC. Translating it yields CASSPGPTRVEQYF.

The CDR3 DNA sequence: TGTGCCAGCAGCGCAGTGACGGGTACCGGGGAGCTGTTTTTT. This sequence encodes CASSAVTGTGELFF. The chain employs TRBV13 and TRBJ2-2; D is undetermined. This CDR3 contains 14 residues. The ends were cut back, 5 bases at V and 5 bases at J, with 12 bases in the middle. Germline CDR1 PRHDT, CDR2 FYEKMQ (reference sequence).